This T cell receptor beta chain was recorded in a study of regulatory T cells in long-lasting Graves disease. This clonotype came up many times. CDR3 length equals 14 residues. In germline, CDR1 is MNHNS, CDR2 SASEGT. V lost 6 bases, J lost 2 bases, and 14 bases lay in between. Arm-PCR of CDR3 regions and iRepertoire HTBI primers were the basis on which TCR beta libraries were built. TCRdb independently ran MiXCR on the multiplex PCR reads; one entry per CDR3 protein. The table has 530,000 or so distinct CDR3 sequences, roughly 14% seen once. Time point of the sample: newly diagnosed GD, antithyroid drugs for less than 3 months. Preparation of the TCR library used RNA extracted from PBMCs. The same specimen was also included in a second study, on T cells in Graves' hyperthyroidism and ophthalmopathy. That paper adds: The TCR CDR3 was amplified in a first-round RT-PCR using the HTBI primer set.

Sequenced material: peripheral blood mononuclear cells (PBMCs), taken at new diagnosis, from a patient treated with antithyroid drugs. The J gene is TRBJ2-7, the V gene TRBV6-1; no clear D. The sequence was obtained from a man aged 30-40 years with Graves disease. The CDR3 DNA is TGTGCCAGCAGCCAAGCTTACGGAACCTACGAGCAGTACTTC. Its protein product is CASSQAYGTYEQYF.